These 5 T cell receptor beta chains originate from one sample sequenced in a study of T cell clonotyping in hematopoietic cell transplantation. Clones were read by immunoSEQ multiplex PCR, and TCRdb kept only the in-frame ones, dropping some. The table has approximately 12,000 clones, roughly nine tenths seen once; the top ten hold about 16%. Here the sequenced sample was PBMCs, taken 100 days after allogeneic stem cell transplant. Receptors were obtained from a female patient in her 60s who had an allogeneic stem cell transplant from an unrelated donor, so the T cells may come from the graft donor. Some clones in this sample may be carry-over from other donors' samples.

The chain is built from TRBV14 and TRBJ1-1; 7 positions agree with TRBD1. The CDR3 runs 14 residues. From germline, CDR1 is SGHDN and CDR2 FVKESK. V was pared by 0 bases and J by 3 bases, with 1 base of the junction left unmatched. The CDR3 sequence: CASSQETGDTEAFF. The CDR3 DNA sequence: TGTGCCAGCAGCCAAGAAACAGGGGACACTGAAGCTTTCTTT.

The V and J genes are TRBV19 and TRBJ1-4, with D possibly being TRBD1 (5 bases). CDR1 is LNHDA and CDR2 is SQIVND in the germline V gene (reference sequence). The CDR3 is made up of 16 amino acids. V was trimmed by 5 bases and J by 0 bases, leaving 13 bases between them. DNA for the CDR3: TGTGCCAGTAGTGCTTCAGTGACAGCAACTAATGAAAAACTGTTTTTT. The encoded protein is CASSASVTATNEKLFF.

The chain joins TRBV21-1 to TRBJ2-7. TRBV21-1 is given as a pseudogene. The CDR3 consists of 9 residues. This CDR3 is CASSGEQYF. As DNA, the CDR3 is TGTGCCAGCAGCGGCGAGCAGTACTTC.

The chain carries TRBV29-1 and TRBJ1-1; D may be TRBD1 (6 bases). Germline CDR1 and CDR2: SQVTM and ANQGSEA. Trimming cost V 3 bases and J 1 base, with 9 bases left between them. The CDR3 consists of 13 residues. CDR3 residues: CSVEGGWNTEAFF. The DNA of the CDR3 is TGCAGCGTTGAGGGGGGCTGGAACACTGAAGCTTTCTTT.

The rearrangement links TRBV30 to TRBJ2-7, with D maybe TRBD2 (6 bases). This CDR3 is 14 amino acids long. The germline CDR1 and CDR2 sequences are GTSNPN and SVGIG (reference sequence). Trimming removed 1 base from V and 0 bases from J, with 10 bases in between. CDR3 protein: CAWSAAGSSYEQYF. CDR3 DNA: TGTGCCTGGAGTGCAGCCGGGAGCTCCTACGAGCAGTACTTC. Supplemented by reference TRBV30 and TRBJ2-7, the full variable domain reads SQTIHQWPATLVQPVGSPLSLECTVEGTSNPNLYWYRQAAGRGLQLLFYSVGIGQISSEVPQNLSASRPQDRQFILSSKKLLLSDSGFYLCAWSAAGSSYEQYFGPGTRLTVT.